This T cell receptor beta chain stems from a study of T cell responses to AZD1222 COVID-19 vaccine. Deletions cut 4 bases from V and 7 bases from J, with 16 bases between. The CDR3 runs to 15 residues. CDR1 is SSHAT and CDR2 is FNYEAQ in the germline V gene (reference sequence). Sequenced by immunoSEQ multiplex PCR; TCRdb stores in-frame clones only, minus some. The sample includes about 100,000 clones, just under 90% of them seen just once. The sequencing used peripheral blood, collected on day 0 of AZD1222 vaccination. The TCR sequence derives from an adult in good health. V and J are TRBV7-7 and TRBJ1-4; D unresolved. The CDR3 spells CASSCIGTNREKLFF. The CDR3 DNA is TGTGCCAGCAGCTGTATCGGAACGAATCGTGAAAAACTGTTTTTT.